In its sample, the clone carrying this T cell receptor (beta chain) was seen a few times. Its antigen is undetermined. The germline CDR1 and CDR2 sequences are WSHSY and SAAADI. V dropped 9 bases and J dropped 0 bases, with 18 bases sitting between them. The CDR3 extends over 15 amino acids. The data originate from a study of blood T cells in healthy people across ages. Study results and limitations: Nothing was known about donor CMV status, and this possibly confounded expanded clonotype changes. A roughly linear fall in TCR beta diversity per million T cells was seen with increasing age.

Then a second PCR, running about 6 to 11 cycles, was carried out with a sample-barcoded 5' primer and a J-beta primer mix. A template-switch adaptor containing 12 random nucleotides labeled each cDNA molecule. TCRdb called the 5' RACE reads again in MiXCR, with one record for every CDR3 protein. The table includes about 1 million distinct CDR3 sequences, approximately 26% detected once. These data also formed part of another study, on T cells of mothers and their children. From that second work: All extracted RNA went into cDNA synthesis, approximately 1.5 ug per 15 ul.

J is TRBJ2-7 and V is TRBV10-2; TRBD2 is a possible D gene (6 bases). This receptor was obtained from a girl aged 2-10 years in good health. The sequenced material came from blood. The CDR3 DNA is TGCGCCAGTTCGAAGAATAGGGACTCCTCCTACGAGCAGTACTTC. Amino acid sequence: CASSKNRDSSYEQYF.